This is a list of T cell receptor beta chains from one sample in a study of fetal regulatory T cell absence and autoimmunity. Profiling relied on immunoSEQ multiplex PCR, and the TCRdb table lists in-frame clones only, not all of them. This table holds some 87,000 clones, 72% found once. The sample was pancreas tissue. Receptors originate from a male donor with IPEX syndrome. CDR3s include the opening cysteine and the closing phenylalanine or tryptophan. D genes are given only for firm matches. The listing skips clone size in some rows; elsewhere it reads once, few, many or a size class.

d_call	v_call	clone_size	j_call	cdr3_length	cdr3_aa	cdr3_nt
TRBD1	TRBV6-1	NA	TRBJ1-2	16	CASSEWMGDRAHGYTF	TGTGCCAGCAGTGAATGGATGGGGGACAGGGCTCATGGCTACACCTTC
NA	TRBV10-3	few	TRBJ2-5	12	CAISGGQETQYF	TGTGCCATCAGTGGCGGCCAAGAGACCCAGTACTTC
NA	TRBV6-5	NA	TRBJ1-2	10	CASGPAPRTF	TGTGCCAGCGGGCCAGCTCCTCGCACCTTC
NA	TRBV5-6	NA	TRBJ2-7	11	CASSGPYEQYF	TGTGCCAGCAGCGGACCCTACGAGCAGTACTTC
NA	TRBV29-1	NA	TRBJ2-7	13	CSVVPTESYEQYF	TGCAGCGTTGTTCCGACAGAGTCCTACGAGCAGTACTTC
NA	TRBV11-2	NA	TRBJ1-4	14	CASSLGATNEKLFF	TGTGCCAGCAGCCTGGGAGCAACTAATGAAAAACTGTTTTTT
NA	TRBV4-2	once	TRBJ1-4	19	CASSQVKLGHGTTNEKLFF	TGTGCCAGCAGCCAAGTCAAATTGGGGCATGGGACAACTAATGAAAAACTGTTTTTT
NA	TRBV6-6	NA	TRBJ2-5	12	CATRVGQETQYF	TGTGCCACCAGAGTGGGGCAAGAGACCCAGTACTTC
TRBD1	TRBV7-9	NA	TRBJ1-1	13	CASSKTGGTEAFF	TGTGCCAGCAGCAAGACAGGGGGGACTGAAGCTTTCTTT
NA	TRBV6-1	NA	TRBJ1-1	16	CASSEAVAPQNTEAFF	TGTGCCAGCAGTGAAGCGGTCGCACCGCAGAACACTGAAGCTTTCTTT
TRBD1	TRBV29-1	few	TRBJ1-2	14	CSVEGGQDLRGYTF	TGCAGCGTTGAAGGGGGACAGGACTTAAGAGGCTACACCTTC
NA	TRBV20-1	NA	TRBJ2-7	11	CSAVDSYEQYF	TGCAGTGCTGTGGACAGTTACGAGCAGTACTTC
NA	TRBV13	NA	TRBJ2-1	14	CASGSGLSYNEQFF	TGTGCCTCGGGGAGCGGCCTCTCCTACAATGAGCAGTTCTTC
TRBD1	TRBV4-2	once	TRBJ1-4	15	CASSQTGTGDEKLFF	TGTGCCAGCAGCCAGACCGGGACAGGGGACGAAAAACTGTTTTTT
NA	TRBV11-2	NA	TRBJ1-1	14	CASSAQQGRTEAFF	TGTGCCAGCAGCGCCCAACAGGGACGAACTGAAGCTTTCTTT
TRBD2	TRBV4-3	NA	TRBJ2-3	17	CASSQDFAGGSTDTQYF	TGCGCCAGCAGCCAAGATTTCGCGGGGGGGAGCACAGATACGCAGTATTTT
NA	TRBV5-5	once	TRBJ1-2	15	CASSLWSGPRYGYTF	TGTGCCAGCAGCTTGTGGTCAGGTCCCCGTTATGGCTACACCTTC
NA	TRBV14	NA	TRBJ2-7	15	CASSQVVEGLGEQYF	TGTGCCAGCAGCCAAGTGGTAGAAGGACTCGGCGAGCAGTACTTC
NA	TRBV7-9	few	TRBJ1-3	16	CASSYRGRDIGNTIYF	TGTGCCAGCAGCTACCGGGGCCGGGACATTGGAAACACCATATATTTT
NA	TRBV4-3	NA	TRBJ2-7	16	CASSQDGTGTGYEQYF	TGCGCCAGCAGCCAAGATGGAACAGGGACCGGCTACGAGCAGTACTTC
TRBD2	TRBV6-1	NA	TRBJ2-2	18	CASSEPLLAGVDTGELFF	TGTGCCAGCAGTGAACCCCTGCTAGCGGGAGTGGACACCGGGGAGCTGTTTTTT
NA	TRBV12-2	NA	TRBJ2-7	14	CASRPGTRTYEQYF	TGTGCAAGTCGCCCCGGGACTCGTACCTACGAGCAGTACTTC
NA	TRBV7-9	NA	TRBJ2-1	16	CASSHSGPGFYNEQFF	TGTGCCAGCAGCCATTCAGGGCCGGGGTTTTACAATGAGCAGTTCTTC
NA	TRBV30	few	TRBJ2-7	12	CAWGTIQDEQYF	TGTGCCTGGGGCACCATACAGGACGAGCAGTACTTC
NA	TRBV20-1	NA	TRBJ2-7	11	CSATERDEQYF	TGCAGTGCCACGGAGCGGGACGAGCAGTACTTC
TRBD1	TRBV5-6	NA	TRBJ2-1	16	CASSTRGPHPYNEQFF	TGTGCCAGCAGCACCAGGGGGCCCCACCCCTACAATGAGCAGTTCTTC
TRBD2	TRBV5-1	few	TRBJ2-7	13	CASRLADFYEQYF	TGCGCCAGCCGACTAGCGGATTTCTACGAGCAGTACTTC
NA	TRBV19	NA	TRBJ1-2	16	CASSMDHIGGRGGYTF	TGTGCCAGTAGTATGGATCATATCGGAGGCCGAGGGGGCTACACCTTC
TRBD2	TRBV10-2	few	TRBJ2-3	15	CASLGLAGGVDTQYF	TGCGCCAGCTTGGGACTAGCGGGGGGGGTAGATACGCAGTATTTT
NA	TRBV7-2	NA	TRBJ1-5	15	CASSLWGGGNQPQHF	TGTGCCAGCAGCTTATGGGGAGGGGGCAATCAGCCCCAGCATTTT
NA	TRBV2	NA	TRBJ2-7	13	CASSVDLSYEQYF	TGTGCCAGCAGTGTAGATTTATCCTACGAGCAGTACTTC
TRBD2	TRBV9	NA	TRBJ2-1	15	CASSAVAGGYNEQFF	TGTGCCAGCAGCGCCGTAGCGGGAGGATACAATGAGCAGTTCTTC
NA	TRBV9	NA	TRBJ2-2	14	CASSAGLTTGELFF	TGTGCCAGCAGCGCGGGACTTACAACCGGGGAGCTGTTTTTT
NA	TRBV9	once	TRBJ2-2	13	CASSVEGAGELFF	TGTGCCAGCAGCGTAGAGGGGGCCGGGGAGCTGTTTTTT
NA	TRBV11-2	NA	TRBJ1-6	15	CASSSEGLGGSPLHF	TGTGCCAGCAGCTCAGAAGGACTCGGAGGATCACCCCTCCACTTT
TRBD1	TRBV4-3	once	TRBJ2-3	16	CASSQDSGQGTDTQYF	TGCGCCAGCAGCCAAGATTCCGGACAGGGGACAGATACGCAGTATTTT
NA	TRBV7-9	few	TRBJ2-1	12	CASSLPANEQFF	TGTGCCAGCAGCTTACCAGCTAATGAGCAGTTCTTC
NA	TRBV11-2	few	TRBJ2-1	15	CASSFRGTPLDEQFF	TGTGCCAGCAGCTTCCGCGGGACGCCGTTGGATGAGCAGTTCTTC
TRBD2	TRBV7-2	NA	TRBJ2-7	15	CASSSTSGSLYEQYF	TGTGCCAGCAGCTCGACTAGCGGGTCTCTATACGAGCAGTACTTC
NA	TRBV30	NA	TRBJ2-1	12	CAWSVNRDEQFF	TGTGCCTGGAGTGTAAATCGGGATGAGCAGTTCTTC
NA	TRBV25-1	NA	TRBJ1-4	15	CASSDYGSTNEKLFF	TGTGCCAGCAGTGATTACGGGTCAACTAATGAAAAACTGTTTTTT
TRBD1	TRBV7-2	NA	TRBJ1-1	16	CASSLAATGPPTEAFF	TGTGCCAGCAGCTTAGCAGCGACAGGGCCTCCCACTGAAGCTTTCTTT
NA	TRBV5-4	once	TRBJ2-3	13	CASSFLSTDTQYF	TGTGCCAGCAGCTTTTTGAGCACAGATACGCAGTATTTT
TRBD2	TRBV6-1	NA	TRBJ2-1	14	CASSERAGGNEQFF	TGTGCCAGCAGCGAACGTGCGGGGGGCAATGAGCAGTTCTTC
NA	TRBV4-1	NA	TRBJ2-7	14	CASSQDIISYEQYF	TGCGCCAGCAGCCAAGATATAATTTCCTACGAGCAGTACTTC
NA	TRBV2	NA	TRBJ2-5	16	CASRNSPRAGKETQYF	TGTGCCAGCAGGAACTCCCCCAGGGCAGGGAAAGAGACCCAGTACTTC
NA	TRBV4-1	NA	TRBJ2-1	13	CASSQALINEQFF	TGCGCCAGCAGCCAAGCGCTAATTAATGAGCAGTTCTTC
NA	TRBV11-2	NA	TRBJ2-3	15	CASSLLRVSTDTQYF	TGTGCCAGCAGCTTATTGAGGGTTAGCACAGATACGCAGTATTTT
NA	TRBV6-5	few	TRBJ1-5	13	CASSWSVNQPQHF	TGTGCCAGCAGTTGGTCCGTCAATCAGCCCCAGCATTTT
NA	TRBV10-3	few	TRBJ1-3	15	CAIRDWPLSGNTIYF	TGTGCCATCAGGGACTGGCCCCTCTCTGGAAACACCATATATTTT
TRBD2	TRBV7-9	NA	TRBJ2-3	16	CASTRLAGERTDTQYF	TGTGCCAGCACCCGACTAGCGGGGGAAAGGACAGATACGCAGTATTTT
TRBD1	TRBV2	NA	TRBJ2-7	12	CAIGTGGYEQYF	TGTGCCATCGGGACAGGGGGCTACGAGCAGTACTTC
NA	TRBV9	once	TRBJ2-3	15	CASSVALLGTDTQYF	TGTGCCAGCAGCGTAGCGCTTTTAGGGACAGATACGCAGTATTTT
TRBD2	TRBV15	NA	TRBJ2-1	16	CATSRLGLAGNNEQFF	TGTGCCACCAGCAGACTGGGACTAGCGGGGAACAATGAGCAGTTCTTC
NA	TRBV19	NA	TRBJ2-7	11	CATHRTYEQYF	TGTGCCACCCACAGGACCTACGAGCAGTACTTC
TRBD2	TRBV7-2	NA	TRBJ2-7	16	CASSLAGTRGPDEQYF	TGTGCCAGCAGCTTAGCAGGGACTAGGGGACCTGACGAGCAGTACTTC
NA	TRBV5-1	NA	TRBJ2-7	12	CASSKTSYEQYF	TGCGCCAGCAGCAAGACTAGCTACGAGCAGTACTTC